The sequence of this TCR beta chain was determined in a study of cytomegalovirus exposure and HLA in healthy donors. Study results and caveats: Altogether, 150 to 200 TCR beta chains were recorded as cytomegalovirus-associated. In a later analysis, roughly 17,000 TCR beta sequences were associated with HLA alleles at 0.05 false discovery rate.

With 60 Vbeta and 13 Jbeta primers, the PCR was carried out. Some clones are missing from TCRdb's copy, which holds only in-frame ones; the method was immunoSEQ multiplex PCR. In the table there are some 170,000 clones, 75% to 80% of which are singletons. This CDR3 is 12 amino acids long. Trimming took off 2 bases at V and 5 bases at J, with 9 bases between the two ends. CDR1 is GTSNPN and CDR2 is SVGIG in the germline V gene (reference sequence). Concerning this clone: Its antigen is not known.

The rearrangement links TRBV30 to TRBJ1-2; D remains unclear. This receptor was obtained from a middle-aged man in good health and CMV-seropositive. Sequencing was done on a sample of PBMCs. CDR3 loop: CAWSPRLYGYTF. The DNA of the CDR3 is TGTGCCTGGAGTCCAAGACTGTATGGCTACACCTTC.